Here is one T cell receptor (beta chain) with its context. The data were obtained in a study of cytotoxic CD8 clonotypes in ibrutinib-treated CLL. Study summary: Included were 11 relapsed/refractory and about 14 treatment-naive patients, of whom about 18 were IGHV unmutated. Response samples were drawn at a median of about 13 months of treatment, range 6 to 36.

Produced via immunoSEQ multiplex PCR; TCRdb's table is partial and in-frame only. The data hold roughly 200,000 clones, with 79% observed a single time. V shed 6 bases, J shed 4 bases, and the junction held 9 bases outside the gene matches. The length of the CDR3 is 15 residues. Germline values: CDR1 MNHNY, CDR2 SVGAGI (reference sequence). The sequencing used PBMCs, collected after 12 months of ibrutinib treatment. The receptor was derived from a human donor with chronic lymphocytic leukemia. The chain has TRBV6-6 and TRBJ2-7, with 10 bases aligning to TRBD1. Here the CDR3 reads CASSPRQGAGYEQYF. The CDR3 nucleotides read TGTGCCAGCAGCCCTCGACAGGGGGCGGGGTACGAGCAGTACTTC.